This T cell receptor (beta chain) was sequenced in a study of tumor-infiltrating lymphocytes in localized non-small cell lung cancer. This clone was counted once. Repertoires were generated with immunoSEQ multiplex PCR, while TCRdb's copy carries only in-frame clones and drops some. The sample has over 10,000 clones, about 82% seen once. The sequence came from a human donor with non-small cell lung cancer. Source material: uninvolved lung tissue not adjacent to the tumor.

The CDR3 region is CASSQGKLNSYNEQFF. The CDR3 nucleotides read TGCGCCAGCAGCCAAGGAAAACTTAATTCCTACAATGAGCAGTTCTTC. V is TRBV4-1 and J is TRBJ2-1, with D unclear. Per the germline V gene, CDR1 is MGHRA and CDR2 is YSYEKL. The CDR3 loop spans 16 amino acids. With 1 base removed from V and 1 base from J, the gap between germline ends came to 11 bases.